The following is a T cell receptor beta chain sequence with its context. What it binds is unknown. PCR involved 60 Vbeta and 13 Jbeta primers. Produced via immunoSEQ multiplex PCR; TCRdb's table is partial and in-frame only. Among some 170,000 clones listed, over 65% were seen once. This entry belongs to a study of cytomegalovirus exposure and HLA in healthy donors. Regarding the study as a whole: Association of some 18,000 TCR beta sequences with HLA alleles was found at 0.05 false discovery rate in a later analysis. Among CMV-associated TCR beta chains, most appeared HLA-restricted in a later analysis. The authors listed roughly 150 TCR beta chains as cytomegalovirus-associated.

What was sequenced was PBMCs. The sequence derives from an older woman in good health and CMV-seropositive.

The CDR3 DNA is TGTGCCAGCAGCGGAGCCGGGACAGGGAAAGAGACCCAGTACTTC. Its translation is CASSGAGTGKETQYF. This chain joins TRBV5-4 and TRBJ2-5; TRBD1 aligns across 9 bases. Per the germline V gene, CDR1 is SGHNT and CDR2 is YYREEE (reference sequence). The CDR3 is 15 residues long. Trimming took 4 bases from V and 3 from J; bases not matched to a gene: 7.